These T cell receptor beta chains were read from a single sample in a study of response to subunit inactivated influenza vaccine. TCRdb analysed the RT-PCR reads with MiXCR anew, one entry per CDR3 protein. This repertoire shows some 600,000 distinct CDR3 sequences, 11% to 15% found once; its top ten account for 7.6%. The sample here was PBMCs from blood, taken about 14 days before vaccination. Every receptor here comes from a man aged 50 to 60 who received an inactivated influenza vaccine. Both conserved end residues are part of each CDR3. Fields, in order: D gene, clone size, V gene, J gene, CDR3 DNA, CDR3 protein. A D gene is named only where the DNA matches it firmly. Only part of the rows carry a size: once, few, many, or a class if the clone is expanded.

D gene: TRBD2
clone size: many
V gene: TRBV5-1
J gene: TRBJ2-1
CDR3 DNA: TGTGCCAGCAGCCTCGTAGCGGGGGGGGGATACAATGAGCAGTTCTTC
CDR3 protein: CASSLVAGGGYNEQFF

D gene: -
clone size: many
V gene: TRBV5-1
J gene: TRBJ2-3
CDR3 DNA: TGCGCCAGCAGCCTGGGGACTTCAGGCGGAGATACGCAGTATTTT
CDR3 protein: CASSLGTSGGDTQYF

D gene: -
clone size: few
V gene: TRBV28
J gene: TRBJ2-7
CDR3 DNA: TGTGCCAGCAGAGAGGGGTCCCACTACTACGAGCAGTACTTC
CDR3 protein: CASREGSHYYEQYF

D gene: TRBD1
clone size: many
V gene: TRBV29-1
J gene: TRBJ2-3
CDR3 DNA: TGCAGCGCCGACAGGGCAGGTGCAGATACGCAGTATTTT
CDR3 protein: CSADRAGADTQYF

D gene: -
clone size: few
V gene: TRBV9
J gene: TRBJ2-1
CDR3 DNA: TGTGCCAGCAGCGTAGGGCAGGGAAGCAATGAGCAGTTCTTC
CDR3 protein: CASSVGQGSNEQFF

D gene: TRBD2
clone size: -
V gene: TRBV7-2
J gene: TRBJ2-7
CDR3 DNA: TGTGCCAGCAGACAAACCCCGACTAGCCAGGCCTACGAGCAGTACTTC
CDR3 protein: CASRQTPTSQAYEQYF

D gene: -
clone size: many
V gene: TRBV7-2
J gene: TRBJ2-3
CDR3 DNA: TGTGCCAGCAGCCCCCCCAGCAGGGGTACGCAGTATTTT
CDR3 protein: CASSPPSRGTQYF

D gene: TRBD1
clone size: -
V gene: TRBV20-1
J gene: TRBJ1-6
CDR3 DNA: TGCAGTGCTAGAGTAGGGCAGGGGGCGTATAATTCACCCCTCCACTTT
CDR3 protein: CSARVGQGAYNSPLHF

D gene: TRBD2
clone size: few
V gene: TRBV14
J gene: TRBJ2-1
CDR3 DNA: TGTGCCAGCAGCCAAGCGTTGACTAGCGGAAGTTGGGGTGAGCAGTTCTTC
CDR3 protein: CASSQALTSGSWGEQFF

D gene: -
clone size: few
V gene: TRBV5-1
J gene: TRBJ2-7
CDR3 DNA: TGCGCCAGCAGCTTTATGGGTATCGACGAGCAGTACTTC
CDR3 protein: CASSFMGIDEQYF

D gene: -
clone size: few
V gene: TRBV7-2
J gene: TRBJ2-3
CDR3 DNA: TGTGCCAGCAGCTTATACTCTCGCACAGATACGCAGTATTTT
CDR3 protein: CASSLYSRTDTQYF

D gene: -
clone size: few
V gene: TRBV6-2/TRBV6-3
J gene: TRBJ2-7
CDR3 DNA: TGTGCCAGCAGTTACTTCGCGGTTCTGGCCTACGAGCAGTACTTC
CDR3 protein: CASSYFAVLAYEQYF

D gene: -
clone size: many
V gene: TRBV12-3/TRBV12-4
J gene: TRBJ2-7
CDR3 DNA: TGTGCCAGCAGTCCCCGGGACATTACCTACGAGCAGTACTTC
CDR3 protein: CASSPRDITYEQYF

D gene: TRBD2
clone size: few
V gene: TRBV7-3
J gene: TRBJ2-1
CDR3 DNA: TGTGCCAGCAGCTTAACTGGTAGCGGGGACAATGAGCAGTTCTTC
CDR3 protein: CASSLTGSGDNEQFF

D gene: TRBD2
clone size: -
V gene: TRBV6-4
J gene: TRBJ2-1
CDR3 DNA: TGTGCCAGCTCCAGACTAGCGGGAGGCTCCGATGAGCAGTTCTTC
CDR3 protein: CASSRLAGGSDEQFF

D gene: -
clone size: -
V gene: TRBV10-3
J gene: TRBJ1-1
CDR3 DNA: TGTGCCATCAGTGGGTCGACTGGGTGGGGCACTGAAGCTTTCTTT
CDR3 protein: CAISGSTGWGTEAFF

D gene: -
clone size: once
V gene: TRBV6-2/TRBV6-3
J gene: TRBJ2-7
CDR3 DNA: TGTGCCAGCAGTTACGTGGGGTCCCAACGCGAGCAGTACTTC
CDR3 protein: CASSYVGSQREQYF

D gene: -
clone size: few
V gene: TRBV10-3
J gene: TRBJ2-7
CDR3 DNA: TGTGCCATCAGTCAACCGGACTCCGAGCAGTACTTC
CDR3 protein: CAISQPDSEQYF

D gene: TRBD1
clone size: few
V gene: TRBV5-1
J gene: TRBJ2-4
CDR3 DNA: TGCGCCAGCAGCTTGGAGGGACAGGGGAGCATTCAGTACTTC
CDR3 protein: CASSLEGQGSIQYF

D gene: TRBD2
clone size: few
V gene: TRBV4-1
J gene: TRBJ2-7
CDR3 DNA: TGCGCCAGCAGCCATGGGACTAGCGGAACCTACGAGCAGTACTTC
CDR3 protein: CASSHGTSGTYEQYF

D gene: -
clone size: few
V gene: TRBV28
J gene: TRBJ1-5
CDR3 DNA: TGTGCCAGCAGTCCCCGGACAGTCCGCGGACCAAATCAGCCCCAGCATTTT
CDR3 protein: CASSPRTVRGPNQPQHF

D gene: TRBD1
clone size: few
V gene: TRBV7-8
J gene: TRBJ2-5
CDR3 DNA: TGTGCCAGCAGCTTAGGGGGGACAGGCTTCGAGACCCAGTACTTC
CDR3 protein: CASSLGGTGFETQYF

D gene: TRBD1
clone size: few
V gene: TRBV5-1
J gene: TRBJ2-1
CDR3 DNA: TGCGCCAGCAGCTTGGCGACCGGGACAGGGCCTTACAATGAGCAGTTCTTC
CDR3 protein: CASSLATGTGPYNEQFF

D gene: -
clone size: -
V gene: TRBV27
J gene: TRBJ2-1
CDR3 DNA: TGTGCCAGCAGTTTATCCTTCGGGAATGAGCAGTTCTTC
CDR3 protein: CASSLSFGNEQFF

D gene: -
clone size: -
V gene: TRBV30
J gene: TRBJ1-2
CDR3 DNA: TGTGCCTGGAGTAAAGGGCGCGAAGGCTATGGCTACACCTTC
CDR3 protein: CAWSKGREGYGYTF

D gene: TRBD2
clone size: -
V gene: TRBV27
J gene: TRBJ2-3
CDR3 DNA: TGTGCCACCCGGGGTAGCGGGGGGGCTACATCCGGGCAGTATTTT
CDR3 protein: CATRGSGGATSGQYF

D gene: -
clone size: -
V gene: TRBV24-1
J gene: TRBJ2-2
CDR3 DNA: TGTGCCACCAGTGAAATGGGATCCACGAACACCGGGGAGCTGTTTTTT
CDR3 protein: CATSEMGSTNTGELFF

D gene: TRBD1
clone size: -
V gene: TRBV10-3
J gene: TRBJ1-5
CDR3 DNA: TGTGCCATCAAGGGACAGGGGGTGGGTCAGCCCCAGCATTTT
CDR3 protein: CAIKGQGVGQPQHF

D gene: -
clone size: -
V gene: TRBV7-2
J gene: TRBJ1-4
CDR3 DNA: TGTGCCAGCAGCTTAGCGGGACAAGTTAATGAAAAACTGTTTTTT
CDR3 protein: CASSLAGQVNEKLFF

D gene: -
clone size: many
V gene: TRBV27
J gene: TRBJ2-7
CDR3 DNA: TGTGCCAGCAGTTTTCTCGGAAGAGGGGCTAGCTCCTACGAGCAGTACTTC
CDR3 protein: CASSFLGRGASSYEQYF

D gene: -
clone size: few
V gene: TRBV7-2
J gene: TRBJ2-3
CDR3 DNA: TGTGCCAGCAGCTTAGCCGGGACCCCGGGGGATACGCAGTATTTT
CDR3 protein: CASSLAGTPGDTQYF

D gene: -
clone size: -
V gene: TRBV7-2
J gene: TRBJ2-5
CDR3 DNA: TGTGCCAGCAGCTTAACTGCGGGGCCTTGGGAGACCCAGTACTTC
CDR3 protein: CASSLTAGPWETQYF

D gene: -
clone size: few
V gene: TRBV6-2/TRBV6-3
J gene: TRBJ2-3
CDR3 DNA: TGTGCCAGCTCTGCATTGGAAGGGAGCACAGATACGCAGTATTTT
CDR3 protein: CASSALEGSTDTQYF

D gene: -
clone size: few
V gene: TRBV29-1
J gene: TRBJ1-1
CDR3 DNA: TGCAGCGTTGTGAGTCTGGACAGAAACACTGAAGCTTTCTTT
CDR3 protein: CSVVSLDRNTEAFF

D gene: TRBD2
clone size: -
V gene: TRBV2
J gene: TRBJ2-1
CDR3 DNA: TGTGCCAGCAGTGAGGAGCGGGAGGGCGCCAATGAGCAGTTCTTC
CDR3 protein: CASSEEREGANEQFF

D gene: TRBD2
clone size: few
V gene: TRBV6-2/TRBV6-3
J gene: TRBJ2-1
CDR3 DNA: TGTGCCAGCTTGGTGGGGGGGGGTCACTCCTACAATGAGCAGTTCTTC
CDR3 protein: CASLVGGGHSYNEQFF

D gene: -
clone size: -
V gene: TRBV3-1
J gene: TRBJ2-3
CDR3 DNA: TGTGCCAGCAGCGGGACGTCGGGCCTAACAGATACGCAGTATTTT
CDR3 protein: CASSGTSGLTDTQYF

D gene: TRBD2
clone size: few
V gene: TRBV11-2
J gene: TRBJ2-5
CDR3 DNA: TGTGCCAGCAGCCCGACTAGCGGGTGGGGCCGATTCCAAGAGACCCAGTACTTC
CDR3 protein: CASSPTSGWGRFQETQYF

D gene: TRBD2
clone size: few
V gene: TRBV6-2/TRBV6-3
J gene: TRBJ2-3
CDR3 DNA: TGTGCCAGCAGCCCCCGCTACGGGCTAGCGGGGTCATCTTTGGGCACAGATACGCAGTATTTT
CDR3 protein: CASSPRYGLAGSSLGTDTQYF

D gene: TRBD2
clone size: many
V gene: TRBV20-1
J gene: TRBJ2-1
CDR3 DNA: TGCAGTGCTAGAGTTTTGGGGGGGGTATACAATGAGCAGTTCTTC
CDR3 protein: CSARVLGGVYNEQFF

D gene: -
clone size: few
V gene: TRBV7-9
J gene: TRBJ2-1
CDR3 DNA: TGTGCCAGCAGCCTAGGCACCCAGGGGAATGAGCAGTTCTTC
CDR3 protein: CASSLGTQGNEQFF

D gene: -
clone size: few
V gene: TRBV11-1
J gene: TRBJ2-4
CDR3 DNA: TGTGCCAGCAGCTCCGTCGGGACGGAGCTTGGGGCCAAAAACATTCAGTACTTC
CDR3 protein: CASSSVGTELGAKNIQYF

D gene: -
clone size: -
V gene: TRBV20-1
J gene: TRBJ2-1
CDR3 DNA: TGCAGTGCTAGAGGTGGAACAGGCAACCTTGAAAATGAGCAGTTCTTC
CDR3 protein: CSARGGTGNLENEQFF

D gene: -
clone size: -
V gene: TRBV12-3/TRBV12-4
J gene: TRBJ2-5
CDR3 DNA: TGTGCCAGCAGTTTCAGGTTGAGGGAGGTACAAGAGACCCAGTACTTC
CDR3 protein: CASSFRLREVQETQYF